The rows below give T cell receptor beta chains drawn from one sample of a study of T cells after yellow fever vaccination. TCRdb re-called the 5' RACE reads with MiXCR, one entry per CDR3 protein. The sample has hundreds of thousands of distinct CDR3 sequences; approximately 15% are singletons. The sample in question was PBMCs, obtained on the day of the yellow fever booster vaccination. Source of these receptors: a man between 25 and 39 years old who received the YFV17D yellow fever vaccine. The CDR3 runs from the conserved cysteine through the conserved F or W. The D gene is left open where the match is weak. Part of the rows lack a size; the others show once, few, many or a class for expanded clones.

v_gene	d_gene	abundance	j_gene	CDR3nt	CDR3aa
TRBV20-1	-	few	TRBJ2-1	TGCAGTGCTAGCAGGGTACGAGCCCATGAGCAGTTCTTC	CSASRVRAHEQFF
TRBV15	-	few	TRBJ2-3	TGTGCCACCAGCAGCCCGGGAAGGAGCGACCAACTAGATACGCAGTATTTT	CATSSPGRSDQLDTQYF
TRBV7-9	TRBD1	few	TRBJ2-1	TGTGCCAGCAGCCCCGGGGGGACAGGGGGTAGGGATGAGCAGTTCTTC	CASSPGGTGGRDEQFF
TRBV20-1	-	many	TRBJ2-1	TGCAGTGCCCTCCGCATTGAGCAGTTCTTC	CSALRIEQFF
TRBV20-1	-	-	TRBJ1-5	TGCAGTGCTGCAACCGGGACCACTAATCAGCCCCAGCATTTT	CSAATGTTNQPQHF
TRBV7-8	TRBD2	few	TRBJ2-1	TGTGCCAGCAGCATCATAGCGGGAGACAGTGAGCAGTTCTTC	CASSIIAGDSEQFF
TRBV5-1	-	few	TRBJ2-7	TGCGCCAGCAGCTTGGGGGTCCAACTTAGCTACGAGCAGTACTTC	CASSLGVQLSYEQYF
TRBV6-6	-	few	TRBJ2-7	TGTGCCAGCAGTTACCTCCCGAACGAGCAGTACTTC	CASSYLPNEQYF
TRBV6-2/TRBV6-3	TRBD2	-	TRBJ2-7	TGTGCCAGCAGTTACTCGGGGACTAGCGGGAGAATCTACGAGCAGTACTTC	CASSYSGTSGRIYEQYF
TRBV20-1	-	few	TRBJ2-3	TGCAGTGCTAGCCCCGTGGTCCCCCACACAGATACGCAGTATTTT	CSASPVVPHTDTQYF
TRBV5-6	-	few	TRBJ2-5	TGTGCCAGCAACCTTCGACAGGGAGGAGAGACCCAGTACTTC	CASNLRQGGETQYF
TRBV7-9	-	-	TRBJ2-1	TGTGCCAGCAGCCGAAGACGGTCCCCCAATGAGCAGTTCTTC	CASSRRRSPNEQFF
TRBV9	-	few	TRBJ1-4	TGTGCCAGCAGCGTTGTTGGTGGAGCGGGAGAAAAACTGTTTTTT	CASSVVGGAGEKLFF
TRBV5-4	TRBD1	-	TRBJ2-3	TGTGCCAGCAGACCCCAGGGGGCTAGCACAGATACGCAGTATTTT	CASRPQGASTDTQYF
TRBV5-1	-	many	TRBJ2-7	TGCGCCAGCAGCTCCGGACAGAACTACGAGCAGTACTTC	CASSSGQNYEQYF
TRBV20-1	-	-	TRBJ1-3	TGCAGTGCGACCCAATCGGCAGGAAACACCATATATTTT	CSATQSAGNTIYF
TRBV7-2	TRBD1	few	TRBJ2-1	TGTGCCAGCAGCTTACCTCCGGGACAGGGATACAATGAGCAGTTCTTC	CASSLPPGQGYNEQFF
TRBV7-3	-	-	TRBJ2-2	TGTGCCAGCAGCCCGGGACACGTCGCCGGGGAGCTGTTTTTT	CASSPGHVAGELFF
TRBV10-3	-	few	TRBJ2-7	TGTGCCATCACCAACACCCGGGACGGGGCTTACGAGCAGTACTTC	CAITNTRDGAYEQYF
TRBV5-4	-	-	TRBJ2-1	TGTGCCAGCAGCTTGTTTGGGGGAGCGGTTTTCAATGAGCAGTTCTTC	CASSLFGGAVFNEQFF
TRBV15	-	few	TRBJ2-5	TGTGCCACCAGCTTCCGAGGGGCTCGGGAGACCCAGTACTTC	CATSFRGARETQYF
TRBV12-3/TRBV12-4	TRBD1	few	TRBJ1-2	TGTGCCAGCAGTGCCGGACAGGCAACTAACTATGGCTACACCTTC	CASSAGQATNYGYTF
TRBV5-1	TRBD1	-	TRBJ2-1	TGCGCCAGCAGCTCCGGGACAGGGGTTCATTTTGAGCAGTTCTTC	CASSSGTGVHFEQFF
TRBV3-1	-	few	TRBJ2-7	TGTGCCAGCAGCCGAACAATCGGGACGTATTCCTACGAGCAGTACTTC	CASSRTIGTYSYEQYF
TRBV10-3	-	few	TRBJ1-3	TGTGCCATCGACGGACCCTCTGGAAACACCATATATTTT	CAIDGPSGNTIYF
TRBV7-2	-	-	TRBJ1-1	TGTGCCAGCAGCTTAGGCGGAGGTATGAACACTGAAGCTTTCTTT	CASSLGGGMNTEAFF
TRBV10-1	TRBD2	-	TRBJ2-2	TGCGCCAGCAGTGGGGCTAGCGGGAGAAGGACCGGGGAGCTGTTTTTT	CASSGASGRRTGELFF
TRBV6-2/TRBV6-3	-	-	TRBJ2-3	TGTGCCAGCAGTTACTCGACGTCGAAGGGCACAGATACGCAGTATTTT	CASSYSTSKGTDTQYF
TRBV6-5	-	few	TRBJ2-3	TGTGCCAGCAGTTATCAAAGTTCCGGCACAGATACGCAGTATTTT	CASSYQSSGTDTQYF
TRBV6-2/TRBV6-3	TRBD2	few	TRBJ2-5	TGTGCCAGCAGTTACCCCGGGACTAGCGGGAGAGAAGTCCAAGAGACCCAGTACTTC	CASSYPGTSGREVQETQYF
TRBV27	TRBD2	-	TRBJ2-1	TGTGCCAGCAGTATAACTAGCGGGAAGGTCAATGAGCAGTTCTTC	CASSITSGKVNEQFF
TRBV7-2	-	-	TRBJ2-3	TGTGCCAGCAGCTTAGCGTTAGGGTTCCGCACAGATACGCAGTATTTT	CASSLALGFRTDTQYF
TRBV30	-	few	TRBJ2-2	TGTGCCTGGAGGCGGGGACCGGTCGGGGAGCTGTTTTTT	CAWRRGPVGELFF
TRBV6-2/TRBV6-3	-	-	TRBJ2-1	TGTGCCACCTCTCCCCCGGACCCCTACAATGAGCAGTTCTTC	CATSPPDPYNEQFF
TRBV7-2	-	few	TRBJ2-1	TGTGCCAGCAGCCCCCAACTCTTTTATGAGCAGTTCTTC	CASSPQLFYEQFF
TRBV5-1	-	-	TRBJ2-1	TGCGCCAGCAGCCTACAGGTGGGGGACAATGAGCAGTTCTTC	CASSLQVGDNEQFF
TRBV6-2/TRBV6-3	TRBD2	many	TRBJ2-7	TGTGCCAGCAGACAACCGGGACTACAAGTAGACTTC	CASRQPGLQVDF
TRBV7-8	-	-	TRBJ2-2	TGTGCCAGCGGGTACCGTCTTACGGGGGTTGCCGGGGAGCTGTTTTTT	CASGYRLTGVAGELFF
TRBV29-1	TRBD1	-	TRBJ2-7	TGCAGCGTTGATGACAGGGTCGGCGAGCAGTACTTC	CSVDDRVGEQYF
TRBV5-5	-	-	TRBJ1-1	TGTGCCAGCAGCTTGCTTCAGACCCTGAACACTGAAGCTTTCTTT	CASSLLQTLNTEAFF
TRBV9	TRBD2	-	TRBJ2-3	TGTGCCAGCAGCCCTGGACTAGCGGAGGGGGCAGATACGCAGTATTTT	CASSPGLAEGADTQYF
TRBV25-1	-	-	TRBJ2-1	TGTGCCAGCAGTGAATTAGGGGAGCTAGCCGCGGGAAGGAATGAGCAGTTCTTC	CASSELGELAAGRNEQFF
TRBV7-3	-	-	TRBJ2-3	TGTGCCAGCAGGGAGGCTACAGGGAGGACAGATACGCAGTATTTT	CASREATGRTDTQYF
TRBV9	TRBD2	-	TRBJ2-7	TGTGCCAGCAGCGGCGGGAGTAGGGCCTACGAGCAGTACTTC	CASSGGSRAYEQYF
TRBV5-1	TRBD2	-	TRBJ2-5	TGCGCCAGCCAGCCCAATGCGGGAGGAGGTTTGGAGACCCAGTACTTC	CASQPNAGGGLETQYF
TRBV7-9	-	few	TRBJ1-2	TGTGCCCCCAGGGTACTCAACTATGGCTACACCTTC	CAPRVLNYGYTF
TRBV6-5	-	-	TRBJ2-7	TGTGCCAGCAGTTACGGCGGGGCGAAGGACGAGCAGTACTTC	CASSYGGAKDEQYF
TRBV7-9	-	-	TRBJ1-6	TGTGCCAGCAGCCCCCCAGGGATCAATTCACCCCTCCACTTT	CASSPPGINSPLHF
TRBV20-1	TRBD2	few	TRBJ2-1	TGCAGTGCTAGACCAGCCGTGGCTAGCGGTTACAATGAGCAGTTCTTC	CSARPAVASGYNEQFF
TRBV29-1	-	-	TRBJ2-1	TGCAGCGTTGGTGAGGGATTCAATGAGCAGTTCTTC	CSVGEGFNEQFF
TRBV27	-	-	TRBJ2-3	TGTGCCAGCAGAAAACAGGAGCCAGATACGCAGTATTTT	CASRKQEPDTQYF
TRBV6-1	-	-	TRBJ2-7	TGTGCCAGCAGGGGAGGACACCCGTACGAGCAGTACTTC	CASRGGHPYEQYF
TRBV7-9	-	-	TRBJ1-6	TGTGCCAGCAGCCTCGCCGGGGGTCATTCACCCCTCCACTTT	CASSLAGGHSPLHF
TRBV10-2	-	-	TRBJ2-2	TGCGCCAGCATGGCCGGACAACGACTCACCGGGGAGCTGTTTTTT	CASMAGQRLTGELFF
TRBV25-1	-	-	TRBJ2-5	TGTGCCAGCACCATGCCTGGGCAGGAGACCCAGTACTTC	CASTMPGQETQYF
TRBV5-8	-	-	TRBJ2-7	TGTGCCAGCAGCTCTACAGAGATCTACGAGCAGTACTTC	CASSSTEIYEQYF
TRBV9	-	-	TRBJ2-3	TGTGCCAGCAGCGTAGCAGTTAGCGGCACAGATACGCAGTATTTT	CASSVAVSGTDTQYF
TRBV7-8	-	many	TRBJ2-2	TGTGCCAGCAGCTGGGGCGGCCCCGGGACCACCGGGGAGCTGTTTTTT	CASSWGGPGTTGELFF
TRBV20-1	-	few	TRBJ2-4	TGCAGTGCTAGTGGGACTGCTAAAAACATTCAGTACTTC	CSASGTAKNIQYF
TRBV4-1	-	-	TRBJ2-1	TGCGCCAGCAGCCAGGGGACGAGCTCCTACAATGAGCAGTTCTTC	CASSQGTSSYNEQFF